Listed here are 6 T cell receptor beta chains from one sample, sequenced in a study of CD8+CD57+ T cells in acquired aplastic anemia. CD8+CD57+ cell expansion, shown by flow cytometry, had occurred in the patients selected for sequencing. The use of genomic DNA as template underpinned the TCR beta VDJ and CDR3 profiling. One entry per CDR3 protein results from TCRdb running MiXCR on the reads. This table holds 310,000 or so distinct CDR3 sequences, 45% to 65% found once. Sequenced: sorted CD4+, CD8+, or CD8+CD57+ T cells (not recorded which) from PBMCs. These receptors originate from a human donor with aplastic anemia.

The chain carries TRBV20-1 and TRBJ2-5; TRBD2 matches at 15 bases. Germline CDR1 reads DFQATT; CDR2 reads SNEGSKA (reference sequence). The CDR3 contains 15 residues. The ends lost 1 base at V and 8 bases at J; junction bases unmatched: 5. Here the CDR3 DNA reads TGCAGTGCTAGAGGAGGACTAGCGGGGGGGCGAACCCAGTACTTC. It codes for CSARGGLAGGRTQYF.

This clonotype was counted ten times or more. The chain links TRBV25-1 to TRBJ1-4; 12 bases align to TRBD1. After removal of 6 bases from V and 8 bases from J, the junction contained 4 bases not matched to a gene. CDR1 is MGHDK and CDR2 is SYGVNS in the germline V gene. The CDR3 is made up of 14 amino acids. CDR3 nucleotide sequence: TGTGCCAGCAGATCCGGGACAGGGGGCGAAAAACTGTTTTTT. Amino acid sequence: CASRSGTGGEKLFF. The full variable domain, rest sourced from reference TRBV25-1 and TRBJ1-4, is EADIYQTPRYLVIGTGKKITLECSQTMGHDKMYWYQQDPGMELHLIHYSYGVNSTEKGDLSSESTVSRIRTEHFPLTLESARPSHTSQYLCASRSGTGGEKLFFGSGTQLSVL.

The table lists this clonotype with a few counts. The CDR3 protein is CASSPNWEQFF. DNA of the CDR3: TGTGCCAGCAGCCCGAACTGGGAGCAGTTCTTC. The J gene is TRBJ2-1, the V gene TRBV11-2; D is undetermined. Germline CDR1 SGHAT, CDR2 FQNNGV. The CDR3 spans 11 residues. Trimming took 5 bases from V and 10 from J, leaving 9 bases between them.

V gene TRBV10-3 combines with J gene TRBJ2-3; 8 bases are a match to TRBD2. The junction had 15 bases not matched to a gene; V was cut back by 10 bases and J by 3 bases. This CDR3 is 16 amino acids long. The germline CDR1 and CDR2 sequences are ENHRY and SYGVKD. The CDR3 DNA is TGTGCCACCAGCGCGGCCAGCGGGAGCTCAACAGATACGCAGTATTTT. This gives the protein CATSAASGSSTDTQYF.

CDR3 residues: CASSRGPGQGNTEAFF. The CDR3 DNA reads TGTGCCAGCAGTAGAGGGCCGGGACAGGGGAACACTGAAGCTTTCTTT. The rearrangement links TRBV12-3 or TRBV12-4 to TRBJ1-1; the match to TRBD1 covers 9 bases. This CDR3 spans 16 amino acids. V lost 5 bases, J lost 1 base, and 8 bases stayed unmatched.

V and J are TRBV12-3 or TRBV12-4 and TRBJ1-1; D possibly corresponds to TRBD1 (5 bases). The CDR3 totals 15 residues. V gave up 9 bases and J gave up 5 bases, with 22 bases separating them. In DNA form, the CDR3 reads TGTGCCAGTATTCTCTTTCTAGCGGGGGTAACTGAAGCTTTCTTT. Residues: CASILFLAGVTEAFF.